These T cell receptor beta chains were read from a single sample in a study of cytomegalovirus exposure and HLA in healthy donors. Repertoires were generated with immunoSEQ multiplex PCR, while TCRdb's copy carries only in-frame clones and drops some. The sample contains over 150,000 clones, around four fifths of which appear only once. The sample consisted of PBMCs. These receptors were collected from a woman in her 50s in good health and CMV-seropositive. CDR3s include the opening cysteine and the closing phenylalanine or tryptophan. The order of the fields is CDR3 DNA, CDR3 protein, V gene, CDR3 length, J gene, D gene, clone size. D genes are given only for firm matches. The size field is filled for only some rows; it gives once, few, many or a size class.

CDR3nt: TGTGCCAGCAGCCTGACTAGCGATAGGCAGTTCTTC
CDR3aa: CASSLTSDRQFF
v_gene: TRBV7-9
len: 12
j_gene: TRBJ2-1
d_gene: TRBD2
abundance: .

CDR3nt: TGTGCCTGGAGTGGACCTCTCTGGGGGGGAGCGAACACCGGGGAGCTGTTTTTT
CDR3aa: CAWSGPLWGGANTGELFF
v_gene: TRBV30
len: 18
j_gene: TRBJ2-2
d_gene: TRBD2
abundance: .

CDR3nt: TGTGCCAGCAGCGTCCGACTAGCGGTAGGATTCTCCTACGAGCAGTACTTC
CDR3aa: CASSVRLAVGFSYEQYF
v_gene: TRBV28
len: 17
j_gene: TRBJ2-7
d_gene: TRBD2
abundance: few

CDR3nt: TGTGCCAGTAGGGCGACCCTAGCCAAAAACAGTCAGTACTTC
CDR3aa: CASRATLAKNSQYF
v_gene: TRBV19
len: 14
j_gene: TRBJ2-4
d_gene: .
abundance: .

CDR3nt: TGCGCCAGCAGCTTACTAGCGGGGGGGCCTGTCGCCTACGAGCAGTACTTC
CDR3aa: CASSLLAGGPVAYEQYF
v_gene: TRBV5-1
len: 17
j_gene: TRBJ2-7
d_gene: TRBD2
abundance: .

CDR3nt: TGTGCCAGCAGCTTAGGGGACAGGGAGGCCCTCGAGCAGTACTTC
CDR3aa: CASSLGDREALEQYF
v_gene: TRBV7-2
len: 15
j_gene: TRBJ2-7
d_gene: TRBD1
abundance: .

CDR3nt: TGTGCCAGCAGCAAACAGGGGTGGGAAAAACTGTTTTTT
CDR3aa: CASSKQGWEKLFF
v_gene: TRBV28
len: 13
j_gene: TRBJ1-4
d_gene: TRBD1
abundance: .

CDR3nt: TGCGCCAGCAGCCAAGATCCCCGGGACAGGGGAGTCAAAAACATTCAGTACTTC
CDR3aa: CASSQDPRDRGVKNIQYF
v_gene: TRBV4-3
len: 18
j_gene: TRBJ2-4
d_gene: TRBD1
abundance: .

CDR3nt: TGTGCCAGCAATTCTCTCGCTAGCGGGAGGGCCACAGATACGCAGTATTTT
CDR3aa: CASNSLASGRATDTQYF
v_gene: TRBV11-2
len: 17
j_gene: TRBJ2-3
d_gene: TRBD2
abundance: .

CDR3nt: TGTGCCAGCAGCCGACAGGGGACGAACACTGAAGCTTTCTTT
CDR3aa: CASSRQGTNTEAFF
v_gene: TRBV2
len: 14
j_gene: TRBJ1-1
d_gene: TRBD1
abundance: .

CDR3nt: TGCGCCAGCAGCGAGACAGTGAACACTGAAGCTTTCTTT
CDR3aa: CASSETVNTEAFF
v_gene: TRBV10-1
len: 13
j_gene: TRBJ1-1
d_gene: .
abundance: .

CDR3nt: TGTGCCAGCAGCCCCGTGATCGGGGTGGAGCAGCCCCAGCATTTT
CDR3aa: CASSPVIGVEQPQHF
v_gene: TRBV7-2
len: 15
j_gene: TRBJ1-5
d_gene: .
abundance: .

CDR3nt: TGTGCCGGGGGGAGGGAATACGAGCAGTACTTC
CDR3aa: CAGGREYEQYF
v_gene: TRBV21-1
len: 11
j_gene: TRBJ2-7
d_gene: .
abundance: .

CDR3nt: TGTGCCAGCAGCTCCTCCGGGATTCCCACAGATACGCAGTATTTT
CDR3aa: CASSSSGIPTDTQYF
v_gene: TRBV27
len: 15
j_gene: TRBJ2-3
d_gene: .
abundance: .

CDR3nt: TGTGCCAGCAGCCGGACAGGGGGCGATTGGGATGAGCAGTTCTTC
CDR3aa: CASSRTGGDWDEQFF
v_gene: TRBV2
len: 15
j_gene: TRBJ2-1
d_gene: TRBD1
abundance: .

CDR3nt: TGTGCCAGCATCCTTACATCGGCACCGAGGGCACAATACCAAGAGACCCAGTACTTC
CDR3aa: CASILTSAPRAQYQETQYF
v_gene: TRBV7-9
len: 19
j_gene: TRBJ2-5
d_gene: .
abundance: few

CDR3nt: TGTGCCAGCAGTTTTAGCGGGGGGGCCTCAGATACGCAGTATTTT
CDR3aa: CASSFSGGASDTQYF
v_gene: TRBV28
len: 15
j_gene: TRBJ2-3
d_gene: TRBD2
abundance: .

CDR3nt: TGCGCCAGCAGCCCTATAGCGGGTAGCTCCTACAATGAGCAGTTCTTC
CDR3aa: CASSPIAGSSYNEQFF
v_gene: TRBV5-1
len: 16
j_gene: TRBJ2-1
d_gene: TRBD2
abundance: .

CDR3nt: TGCGCCAGCAGCTTGGCCGGCCAGGTTCAAGAGACCCAGTACTTC
CDR3aa: CASSLAGQVQETQYF
v_gene: TRBV5-1
len: 15
j_gene: TRBJ2-5
d_gene: .
abundance: .

CDR3nt: TGTGCCAGCAGTTCGGGACAGGGGTCCTACAATGAGCAGTTCTTC
CDR3aa: CASSSGQGSYNEQFF
v_gene: TRBV28
len: 15
j_gene: TRBJ2-1
d_gene: TRBD1
abundance: .

CDR3nt: TGTGCCAGCACCAAAGACAGAGATAACACTGAAGCTTTCTTT
CDR3aa: CASTKDRDNTEAFF
v_gene: TRBV27
len: 14
j_gene: TRBJ1-1
d_gene: .
abundance: .

CDR3nt: TGCAGTGGTGGGCTGGACTATGGCTACACCTTC
CDR3aa: CSGGLDYGYTF
v_gene: TRBV20-1
len: 11
j_gene: TRBJ1-2
d_gene: .
abundance: .

CDR3nt: TGTGCCAGCTCACCGCGACAGGGTCTTGGCAATCAGCCCCAGCATTTT
CDR3aa: CASSPRQGLGNQPQHF
v_gene: TRBV18
len: 16
j_gene: TRBJ1-5
d_gene: TRBD1
abundance: .

CDR3nt: TGCGCCAGCAGCAGAGGGACTAGCGGGAACACAGATACGCAGTATTTT
CDR3aa: CASSRGTSGNTDTQYF
v_gene: TRBV5-1
len: 16
j_gene: TRBJ2-3
d_gene: TRBD2
abundance: .

CDR3nt: TGTGCCAGCAGTGAATCGTACACCTACGAGCAGTACTTC
CDR3aa: CASSESYTYEQYF
v_gene: TRBV6-1
len: 13
j_gene: TRBJ2-7
d_gene: .
abundance: .

CDR3nt: TGCGCCAGCAGCCCCGCGGGGGGATACCAAGAGACCCAGTACTTC
CDR3aa: CASSPAGGYQETQYF
v_gene: TRBV5-1
len: 15
j_gene: TRBJ2-5
d_gene: TRBD2
abundance: .

CDR3nt: TGTGTCAGCAGCCAAGGACAGGGGGTGATCACAGATACGCAGTATTTT
CDR3aa: CVSSQGQGVITDTQYF
v_gene: TRBV5-4
len: 16
j_gene: TRBJ2-3
d_gene: TRBD1
abundance: .

CDR3nt: TGTGCCAGCAGTTTTGGAGGGCGGCCCCCAGAGACCCAGTACTTC
CDR3aa: CASSFGGRPPETQYF
v_gene: TRBV28
len: 15
j_gene: TRBJ2-5
d_gene: .
abundance: .

CDR3nt: TGTGCCAGCAGCCCTCTCCGGGACACTGAGCAGTTCTTC
CDR3aa: CASSPLRDTEQFF
v_gene: TRBV5-4
len: 13
j_gene: TRBJ2-1
d_gene: .
abundance: few

CDR3nt: TGTTCCAGCAGCCCCCCTTCCCAGACAGGGGTCTATGGCTACACCTTC
CDR3aa: CSSSPPSQTGVYGYTF
v_gene: TRBV7-9
len: 16
j_gene: TRBJ1-2
d_gene: TRBD1
abundance: .

CDR3nt: TGTGCCAGTACCCTCGGCCGTGGCGGTGGCACAGATACGCAGTATTTT
CDR3aa: CASTLGRGGGTDTQYF
v_gene: TRBV19
len: 16
j_gene: TRBJ2-3
d_gene: .
abundance: .

CDR3nt: TGTGCCAGCTCCTCGTACCAAGAGACCCAGTACTTC
CDR3aa: CASSSYQETQYF
v_gene: TRBV18
len: 12
j_gene: TRBJ2-5
d_gene: .
abundance: .

CDR3nt: TGTGCCAGCTCACCTCCGGGACTGAGACCAGATACGCAGTATTTT
CDR3aa: CASSPPGLRPDTQYF
v_gene: TRBV18
len: 15
j_gene: TRBJ2-3
d_gene: .
abundance: .

CDR3nt: TGTGCCAGTAGTGACAGGGGACTTATGAGCACAGATACGCAGTATTTT
CDR3aa: CASSDRGLMSTDTQYF
v_gene: TRBV19
len: 16
j_gene: TRBJ2-3
d_gene: TRBD1
abundance: once

CDR3nt: TGCGCCAGCAGTCCCTCAGGGGTTCCCTTACGGACTGAAGCTTTCTTT
CDR3aa: CASSPSGVPLRTEAFF
v_gene: TRBV4-1
len: 16
j_gene: TRBJ1-1
d_gene: .
abundance: .

CDR3nt: TGCGCCAGCAGCCAAGATTCCGGGGTTAGCTCCTATAATTCACCCCTCCACTTT
CDR3aa: CASSQDSGVSSYNSPLHF
v_gene: TRBV4-1
len: 18
j_gene: TRBJ1-6
d_gene: .
abundance: .

CDR3nt: TGCGCCAGCAGTCGCAGCACGCGGGACAGGGACCCCTACGAGCAGTACTTC
CDR3aa: CASSRSTRDRDPYEQYF
v_gene: TRBV5-1
len: 17
j_gene: TRBJ2-7
d_gene: TRBD1
abundance: .

CDR3nt: TGTGCCAGTACCTCCTCCTCACTTCAGCCCCAGCATTTT
CDR3aa: CASTSSSLQPQHF
v_gene: TRBV28
len: 13
j_gene: TRBJ1-5
d_gene: .
abundance: .

CDR3nt: TGTGCCAGCAGCGTAGCGGGGGGGCAGCCTGAGCAGTTCTTC
CDR3aa: CASSVAGGQPEQFF
v_gene: TRBV9
len: 14
j_gene: TRBJ2-1
d_gene: TRBD2
abundance: .

CDR3nt: TGTGCCAGCAACCCCCGGAGGGGAATCCCCTACGAGCAGTACTTC
CDR3aa: CASNPRRGIPYEQYF
v_gene: TRBV6-5
len: 15
j_gene: TRBJ2-7
d_gene: .
abundance: .

CDR3nt: TGTGCCAGCAGCCGGGGATTGTATAGCAATCAGCCCCAGCATTTT
CDR3aa: CASSRGLYSNQPQHF
v_gene: TRBV5-8
len: 15
j_gene: TRBJ1-5
d_gene: .
abundance: once